This T cell receptor beta chain was sequenced during a study of cytomegalovirus exposure and HLA in healthy donors. The study, taken as a whole, reports: In vitro testing confirmed three CMV-associated chains as specific for CMV antigens. Reportedly, a later analysis found an Asian-associated ancestry cluster had fewer N-insertions than the roughly 630-donor mean.

The CDR3 covers 17 residues. Between the trimmed V and J ends, which lost 0 bases and 0 bases, there was a span of 10 bases. The germline CDR1 and CDR2 sequences are SGHRS and YFSETQ. To note about this clone: Its antigen remains unidentified.

PCR employed 60 Vbeta and 13 Jbeta primers. Profiling relied on immunoSEQ multiplex PCR, and the TCRdb table lists in-frame clones only, not all of them. The sample includes 110,000 to 150,000 clones, about 80% of them seen just once. Source material: PBMCs. This TCR derives from a woman in her 40s in good health and CMV-seronegative. This rearrangement joins TRBV5-1 to TRBJ2-6; TRBD1 is a possible D gene (5 bases). In DNA form, the CDR3 reads TGCGCCAGCAGCTTGGGGGGCTTTAACTCTGGGGCCAACGTCCTGACTTTC. Translation gives CASSLGGFNSGANVLTF.